The following is a TCR beta chain sequence with its context. Treatment of the sample: some 20 received Ad26.COV2.S at low or high dose, single or two shots; 5 received placebo; per-sample allocation not given. Collection of the samples took place on day 63 after the first injection of vaccine or placebo. Some clones are missing from TCRdb's copy, which holds only in-frame ones; the method was immunoSEQ multiplex PCR. The sample lists about 350,000 clones, approximately 84% seen once, with 3.3% in the top ten. The sample belongs to a study of Ad26.COV2.S vaccination and SARS-CoV-2 variants. Trimming at V came to 11 bases and at J to 4 bases, leaving 7 bases not matched to a gene. The CDR3 extends over 12 amino acids. The germline gives CDR1 SNHLY, CDR2 FYNNEI.

The chain employs TRBV2 and TRBJ1-2, with TRBD1 matching over 7 bases. The source material was peripheral blood, sampled in a trial of Ad26.COV2.S vaccine versus placebo. This receptor was obtained from a person between 18 and 59 years old who received the Ad26.COV2.S COVID-19 vaccine or a placebo. CDR3 DNA: TGTGCCGCCGGACAGGAGCCCTATGGCTACACCTTC. Its protein product is CAAGQEPYGYTF. The complete variable domain, with remaining parts taken from reference TRBV2 and TRBJ1-2, reads EPEVTQTPSHQVTQMGQEVILRCVPISNHLYFYWYRQILGQKVEFLVSFYNNEISEKSEIFDDQFSVERPDGSNFTLKIRSTKLEDSAMYFCAAGQEPYGYTFGSGTRLTVV.